The present TCR beta chain was sequenced within a study of cytomegalovirus exposure and HLA in healthy donors. Remarks on this clone: The target antigen is unknown.

Study-level points and caveats: Among the sequence variants, a highly shared cluster was likely an artifact of sequencing. Immune exposure was documented only through CMV serostatus. In vitro work confirmed that a few CMV-associated chains recognize CMV antigens. Further analysis was carried out later, and it showed several of the most significant clusters appearing linked to common viral pathogens.

Trimming cost V 1 base and J 6 bases, with 10 bases left between them. The CDR3 is made up of 13 amino acids. Germline CDR1 reads SGHNT; CDR2 reads YYREEE (reference sequence). With 60 Vbeta and 13 Jbeta primers, the PCR was carried out. Data came from immunoSEQ multiplex PCR; TCRdb stores just in-frame clones and leaves some out. The repertoire holds 95,000 to 150,000 clones, with over 80% as singletons. The chain carries TRBV5-4 and TRBJ1-1, with a possible D match to TRBD1 (5 bases). The clonotype was recovered from a man aged 30 to 45 in good health and CMV-seronegative. The sample consisted of PBMCs. This CDR3 is CASSLRGVPEAFF. DNA of the CDR3: TGTGCCAGCAGCTTGCGGGGGGTCCCTGAAGCTTTCTTT.